The text below deals with one TCR beta chain. Its antigen is undetermined. Repertoires were generated with immunoSEQ multiplex PCR, while TCRdb's copy carries only in-frame clones and drops some. The table includes over 30,000 clones, about 84% detected once. The germline V and J ends were trimmed by 0 bases and 4 bases, with 25 bases remaining between them. Per the germline V gene, CDR1 is LGHNT and CDR2 is FRNRAP. This CDR3 contains 21 residues. This specimen belongs to a study of OX40 agonist ivuxolimab in advanced cancers. About the study: All patients had ivuxolimab intravenously every 2 weeks at 0.01 to 10 mg/kg.

Whole-study results and caveats: The authors also found low normalized T-cell clonal expansion in some nonresponders. Expanded clones tended on average to be more numerous among CD8+ T cells than CD4+.

This receptor was taken from an adult with an advanced solid tumor such as melanoma, head and neck, liver or kidney cancer. The chain uses TRBV12-5 and TRBJ2-6; D is perhaps TRBD1 or TRBD2 (5 bases each). The sample was CD4+ or CD8+ T cells sorted from blood, taken in a trial of the OX40 agonist ivuxolimab. The CDR3 loop reads CASGLVLYGASDLPGANVLTF. The CDR3 nucleotides are TGTGCTAGTGGTTTGGTACTTTACGGGGCTTCTGACCTACCCGGGGCCAACGTCCTGACTTTC.